This TCR beta chain originates from a study of cytomegalovirus exposure and HLA in healthy donors. For the study at large: The early release's HLA-typed donors yielded some 85 million unique TCRs. Study-wide points: Analysis was carried out at a later point, and it linked a missense DCLRE1C variant to TCR beta V- and J-gene trimming. Most TCR beta V segments were productive about 87% or about 30% of the time in an earlier analysis. A later look showed TCR association rates differing by HLA locus, highest for DRB1 and lowest for HLA-C.

In this sample, this clone turned up a few times. Its antigen is undetermined. The CDR3 runs 16 residues. The ends were cut back, 4 bases at V and 0 bases at J, with 14 bases in the middle. Germline loops: CDR1 SGHRS, CDR2 YFSETQ. The PCR made use of 60 Vbeta and 13 Jbeta primers. Profiling relied on immunoSEQ multiplex PCR, and the TCRdb table lists in-frame clones only, not all of them. Of about 120,000 clones listed, 66% are singletons. The chain couples TRBV5-1 to TRBJ1-5; D uncertain. The TCR originated in a young man in good health and CMV-seronegative. Material: PBMCs. The chain's CDR3 is CASSNTGSYSNQPQHF. As DNA, the CDR3 is TGCGCCAGCAGCAATACCGGGAGCTATAGCAATCAGCCCCAGCATTTT.